Presented here are 15 T cell receptor beta chains from one specimen sequenced in a study of T cell responses to AZD1222 COVID-19 vaccine. Assay used: immunoSEQ multiplex PCR; TCRdb lists only in-frame clones, some missing. Here the sample spans roughly 120,000 clones, about nine tenths being singletons. Sequenced here: peripheral blood, sampled on day 0 of MenACWY control vaccination. These receptors were obtained from an adult in good health.

V usage is TRBV3-1 (or the pseudogene TRBV3-2) and J usage is TRBJ2-3, with TRBD1 matching 9 bases. V shed 4 bases, J shed 4 bases, and the junction held 6 bases outside the gene matches. Germline CDR1 LGHDT, CDR2 YNNKEL (reference sequence). The CDR3 length is 15 residues. The CDR3 DNA sequence: TGTGCCAGCAGCCTACCGGGACAGGGAGCAGATACGCAGTATTTT. Residues: CASSLPGQGADTQYF.

The chain couples TRBV28 to TRBJ1-5, with D uncertain. CDR1 and CDR2 (germline): MDHEN, SYDVKM. V was clipped by 8 bases and J by 3 bases, with 11 bases between them. The CDR3 is made up of 13 amino acids. The CDR3 is CASYAGINQPQHF. CDR3 nucleotides: TGTGCCAGCTACGCAGGAATCAATCAGCCCCAGCATTTT.

V usage is TRBV5-6 and J usage is TRBJ1-4; 9 positions agree with TRBD1. Losses at the gene ends were 4 bases for V and 4 bases for J; bases not matched to a gene: 14. CDR3 length equals 18 residues. The germline V gene has CDR1 SGHDT and CDR2 YYEEEE. The CDR3 DNA sequence: TGTGCCAGCAGCACTTTCTCCTCCGGGACAGGGATTAATGAAAAACTGTTTTTT. Protein: CASSTFSSGTGINEKLFF.

V usage is TRBV28 and J usage is TRBJ2-1, with D perhaps TRBD2 (5 bases). The CDR3 spans 14 residues. The V and J ends lost 1 base and 7 bases respectively, with 11 bases between them. Germline lookup yields CDR1 MDHEN and CDR2 SYDVKM. The CDR3 region is CASSLSLSGNEQFF. In nucleotides, the CDR3 is TGTGCCAGCAGTTTATCCCTGTCGGGAAATGAGCAGTTCTTC.

This clone was detected only once. The chain has TRBV18 and TRBJ2-7; 9 positions agree with TRBD1. J was trimmed by 4 bases and V by 3 bases; bases with no gene match: 7. Germline-derived CDR1 and CDR2 are KGHSH and LQKENI. The CDR3 is 15 residues long. CDR3 sequence reads: CASSPSGTGMYEQYF. DNA of the CDR3: TGTGCCAGCTCACCCTCCGGGACAGGGATGTACGAGCAGTACTTC.

This chain joins TRBV19 and TRBJ2-1, with TRBD2 identical over 9 bases. J lost 7 bases, V lost 7 bases, and 8 bases had no gene match. This CDR3 has 14 residues. Germline CDR1 and CDR2: LNHDA and SQIVND (reference sequence). This CDR3 is CASTGVAGENEQFF. CDR3 in DNA: TGTGCCAGTACCGGAGTAGCGGGAGAAAATGAGCAGTTCTTC. Full variable domain (outside the CDR3, taken from reference TRBV19 and TRBJ2-1): DGGITQSPKYLFRKEGQNVTLSCEQNLNHDAMYWYRQDPGQGLRLIYYSQIVNDFQKGDIAEGYSVSREKKESFPLTVTSAQKNPTAFYLCASTGVAGENEQFFGPGTRLTVL.

The V call is TRBV28, the J call TRBJ1-5; D is possibly TRBD1 (5 bases). Germline lookup yields CDR1 MDHEN and CDR2 SYDVKM. Trimming cost V 1 base and J 5 bases, with 12 bases left between them. The CDR3 loop spans 15 amino acids. The CDR3 DNA reads as TGTGCCAGCAGTTTATCGGTCCAGGGTGATCAGCCCCAGCATTTT. As protein: CASSLSVQGDQPQHF.

The chain combines TRBV19 with TRBJ2-3; no definite D call. Germline V gene sequence: CDR1 LNHDA, CDR2 SQIVND (reference sequence). V dropped 5 bases and J dropped 0 bases, with 12 bases sitting between them. The CDR3 runs to 15 residues. In DNA form, the CDR3 reads TGTGCCAGTAGTTCTCGCGCAGCGAGCACAGATACGCAGTATTTT. It is translated as CASSSRAASTDTQYF.

The genes are TRBV5-4 and TRBJ2-3; D may be TRBD1 or TRBD2 (5 bases each). Trimming shortened V by 4 bases and J by 4 bases, and 13 bases separated the two germline ends. Germline V gives CDR1 SGHNT, CDR2 YYREEE (reference sequence). The CDR3 is 14 amino acids. CDR3 in amino acids: CASSPRGAPDTQYF. For the CDR3, the DNA is TGTGCCAGCAGCCCTAGAGGGGCCCCAGATACGCAGTATTTT.

The genes are TRBV18 and TRBJ1-4, with TRBD1 matching over 10 bases. The V gene's germline CDR1 is KGHSH and CDR2 LQKENI. The CDR3 has 18 amino acids. J lost 0 bases, V lost 3 bases, and 7 bases had no gene match. This chain's CDR3 is CASSPPGTGVATNEKLFF. Here the CDR3 DNA reads TGTGCCAGCTCACCCCCCGGGACAGGGGTAGCAACTAATGAAAAACTGTTTTTT.

In its sample, this clone was seen a few times. This sequence joins TRBV12-3 or TRBV12-4 and TRBJ1-2, with no clear D. Trimming shortened V by 2 bases and J by 6 bases, and 10 bases separated the two germline ends. The CDR3 runs 13 residues. Here the CDR3 reads CASSLILSNGYTF. The CDR3 coding sequence is TGTGCCAGCAGTTTAATTTTGTCAAATGGCTACACCTTC.

The chain recombines TRBV28 with TRBJ1-2, with a weak D call TRBD1 (6 bases). This CDR3 spans 16 amino acids. Per germline, CDR1 MDHEN and CDR2 SYDVKM. With 1 base removed from V and 2 bases from J, the gap between germline ends came to 14 bases. The DNA of the CDR3 is TGTGCCAGCAGTTTATACGACAGGAACCAAAACTATGGCTACACCTTC. Amino acids: CASSLYDRNQNYGYTF.

This chain links TRBV5-1 with TRBJ2-7; TRBD2 aligns across 15 bases. V shed 1 base and J 7 bases; nucleotides not matched to a gene: 9. This CDR3 is 17 amino acids long. The germline V gene encodes CDR1 SGHRS and CDR2 YFSETQ. The DNA of the CDR3 is TGCGCCAGCAGCTTGCTGGGGACTAGCGGGAGGCGGGGGGAGCAGTACTTC. Translated: CASSLLGTSGRRGEQYF.

V and J are TRBV28 and TRBJ2-7; the D is unclear. Trimming took off 6 bases at V and 6 bases at J, with 15 bases between the two ends. Per germline, CDR1 MDHEN and CDR2 SYDVKM. The length of the CDR3 is 13 residues. The CDR3 DNA reads TGTGCCAGCAGGGTCCGGTCGAGTAGCGAGCAGTACTTC. Translated, it gives CASRVRSSSEQYF.

This chain uses TRBV9 with TRBJ2-1, with 7 bases identical to TRBD1. Germline V CDR1 and CDR2: SGDLS, YYNGEE. J was trimmed by 3 bases and V by 3 bases; bases with no gene match: 6. CDR3 length equals 15 residues. CDR3 region: CASSGDSASYNEQFF. The CDR3 DNA is TGTGCCAGCAGCGGGGACAGCGCCAGCTACAATGAGCAGTTCTTC.